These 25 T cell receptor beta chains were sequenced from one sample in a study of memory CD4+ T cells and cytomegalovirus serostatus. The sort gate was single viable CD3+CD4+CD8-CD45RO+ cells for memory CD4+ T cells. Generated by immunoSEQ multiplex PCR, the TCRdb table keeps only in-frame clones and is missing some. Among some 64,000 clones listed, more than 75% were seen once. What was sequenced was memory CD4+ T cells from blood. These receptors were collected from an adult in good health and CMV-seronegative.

The CDR3 DNA reads TGTGCCAGCAGCCGAGCGGGGGGGGGAGATACGCAGTATTTT. Its translation is CASSRAGGGDTQYF. The genes are TRBV2 and TRBJ2-3; 10 positions agree with TRBD2. V lost 6 bases and J lost 5; bases outside the gene matches: 5. CDR1 is SNHLY, CDR2 FYNNEI, per germline. CDR3 length: 14 residues.

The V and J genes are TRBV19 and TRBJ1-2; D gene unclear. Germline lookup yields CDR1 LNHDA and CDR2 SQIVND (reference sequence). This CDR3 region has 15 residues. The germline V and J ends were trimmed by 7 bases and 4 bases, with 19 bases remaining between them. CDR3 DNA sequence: TGTGCCAGTACGCCTTTAAGTTTAAGCTTCTATGGCTACACCTTC. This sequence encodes CASTPLSLSFYGYTF.

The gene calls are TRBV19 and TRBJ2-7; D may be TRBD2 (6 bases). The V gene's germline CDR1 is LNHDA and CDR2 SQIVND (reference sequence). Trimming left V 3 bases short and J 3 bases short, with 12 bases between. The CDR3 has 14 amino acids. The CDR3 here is CASSMEGRYYEQYF. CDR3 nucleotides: TGTGCCAGTAGTATGGAGGGCAGGTACTACGAGCAGTACTTC.

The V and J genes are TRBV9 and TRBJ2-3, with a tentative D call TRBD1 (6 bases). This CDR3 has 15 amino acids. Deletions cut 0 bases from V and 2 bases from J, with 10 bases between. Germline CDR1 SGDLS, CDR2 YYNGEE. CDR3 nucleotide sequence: TGTGCCAGCAGCGTAGCGGGACAAGACACAGATACGCAGTATTTT. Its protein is CASSVAGQDTDTQYF.

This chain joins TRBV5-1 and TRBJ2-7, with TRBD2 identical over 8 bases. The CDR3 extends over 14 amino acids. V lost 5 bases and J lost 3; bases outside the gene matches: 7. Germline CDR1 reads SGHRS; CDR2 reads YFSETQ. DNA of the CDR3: TGCGCCAGCAGATTGTCCAGCGGGGGCTACGAGCAGTACTTC. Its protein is CASRLSSGGYEQYF.

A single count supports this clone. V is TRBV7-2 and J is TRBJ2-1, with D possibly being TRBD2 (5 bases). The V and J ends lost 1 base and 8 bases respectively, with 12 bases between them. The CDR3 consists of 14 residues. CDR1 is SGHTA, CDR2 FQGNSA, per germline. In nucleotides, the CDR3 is TGTGCCAGCAGCTTAGGTCCGGGAAGCTATGAGCAGTTCTTC. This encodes CASSLGPGSYEQFF.

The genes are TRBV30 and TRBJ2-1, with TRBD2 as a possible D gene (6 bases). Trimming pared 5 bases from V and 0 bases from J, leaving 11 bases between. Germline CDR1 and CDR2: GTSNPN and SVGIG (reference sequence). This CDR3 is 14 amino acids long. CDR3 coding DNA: TGTGCCTGGGATAGCGGTCGCTCCTACAATGAGCAGTTCTTC. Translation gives CAWDSGRSYNEQFF.

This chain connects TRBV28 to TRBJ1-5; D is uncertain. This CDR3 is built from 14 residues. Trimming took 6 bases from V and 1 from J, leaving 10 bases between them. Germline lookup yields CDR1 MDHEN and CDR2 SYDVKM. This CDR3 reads CASSRTWSNQPQHF. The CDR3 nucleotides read TGTGCCAGCAGCCGGACTTGGAGCAATCAGCCCCAGCATTTT.

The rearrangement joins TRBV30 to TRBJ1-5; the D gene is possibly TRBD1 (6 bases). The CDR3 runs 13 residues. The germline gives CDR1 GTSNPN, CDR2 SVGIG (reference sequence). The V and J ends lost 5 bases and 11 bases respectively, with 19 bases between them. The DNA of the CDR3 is TGTGCCTGGGCGGGACAACTCGCGAGCGCCCAGCATTTT. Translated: CAWAGQLASAQHF.

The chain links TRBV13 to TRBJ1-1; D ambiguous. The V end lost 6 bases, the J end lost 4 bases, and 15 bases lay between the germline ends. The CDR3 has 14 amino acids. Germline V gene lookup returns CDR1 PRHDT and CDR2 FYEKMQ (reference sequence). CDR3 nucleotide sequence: TGTGCCAGCAGGGGATGGAGGGAAGGCACTGAAGCTTTCTTT. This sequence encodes CASRGWREGTEAFF.

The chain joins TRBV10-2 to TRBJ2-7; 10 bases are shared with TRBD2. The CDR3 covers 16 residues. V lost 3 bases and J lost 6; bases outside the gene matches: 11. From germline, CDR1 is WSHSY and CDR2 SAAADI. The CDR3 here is CASSEAPSGSLAEQYF. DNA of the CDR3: TGCGCCAGCAGTGAAGCGCCTAGCGGGAGCTTAGCCGAGCAGTACTTC.

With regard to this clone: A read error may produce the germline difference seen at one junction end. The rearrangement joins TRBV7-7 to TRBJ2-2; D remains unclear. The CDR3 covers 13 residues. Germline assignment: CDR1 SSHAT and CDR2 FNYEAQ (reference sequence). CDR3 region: CASSARVGGELFF. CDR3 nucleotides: TGTGCTAGCAGCGCCCGAGTTGGCGGGGAGCTGTTTTTT.

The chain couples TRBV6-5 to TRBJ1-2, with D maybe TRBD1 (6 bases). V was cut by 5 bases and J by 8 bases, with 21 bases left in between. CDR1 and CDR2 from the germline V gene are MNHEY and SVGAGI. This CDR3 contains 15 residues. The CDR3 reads CASSAYTGGLEGYTF. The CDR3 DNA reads TGTGCCAGCAGTGCCTATACGGGGGGGCTAGAAGGCTACACCTTC.

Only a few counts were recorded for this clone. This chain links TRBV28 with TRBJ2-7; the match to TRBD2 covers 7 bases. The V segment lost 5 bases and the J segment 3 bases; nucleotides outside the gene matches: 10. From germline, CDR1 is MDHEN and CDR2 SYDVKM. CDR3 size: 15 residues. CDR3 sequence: CASSPGGAGVYEQYF. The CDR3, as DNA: TGTGCCAGCAGTCCCGGTGGGGCGGGAGTCTACGAGCAGTACTTC.

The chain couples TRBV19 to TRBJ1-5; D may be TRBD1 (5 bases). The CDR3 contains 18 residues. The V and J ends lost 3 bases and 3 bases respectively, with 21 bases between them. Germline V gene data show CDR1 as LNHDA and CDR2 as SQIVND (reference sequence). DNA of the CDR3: TGTGCCAGTAGTATGCACCCGAGGGCGACAGATAACAATCAGCCCCAGCATTTT. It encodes CASSMHPRATDNNQPQHF.

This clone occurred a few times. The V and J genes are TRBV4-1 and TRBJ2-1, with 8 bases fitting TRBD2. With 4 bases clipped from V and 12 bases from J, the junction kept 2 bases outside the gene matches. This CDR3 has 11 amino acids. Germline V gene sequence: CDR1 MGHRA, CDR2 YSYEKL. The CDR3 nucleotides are TGCGCCAGCAGCCCGGGACTAGGGCAGTTCTTC. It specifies CASSPGLGQFF.

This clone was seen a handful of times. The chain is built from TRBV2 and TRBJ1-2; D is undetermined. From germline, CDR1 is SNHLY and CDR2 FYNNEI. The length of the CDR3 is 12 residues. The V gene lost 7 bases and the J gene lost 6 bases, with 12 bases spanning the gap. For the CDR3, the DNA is TGTGCCAGCACCACAAATACTGATGGCTACACCTTC. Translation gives CASTTNTDGYTF.

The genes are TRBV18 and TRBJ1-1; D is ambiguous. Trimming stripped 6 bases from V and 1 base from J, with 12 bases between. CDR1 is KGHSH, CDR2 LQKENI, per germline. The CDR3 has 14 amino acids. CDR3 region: CASSLTSRNTEAFF. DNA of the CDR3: TGTGCCAGCTCTCTCACATCCCGGAACACTGAAGCTTTCTTT.

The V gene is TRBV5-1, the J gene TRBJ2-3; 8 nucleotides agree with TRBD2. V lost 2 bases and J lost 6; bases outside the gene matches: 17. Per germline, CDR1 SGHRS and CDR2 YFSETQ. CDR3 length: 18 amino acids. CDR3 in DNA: TGCGCCAGCAGCTTACCCCCTTTCGGGGGGGCTTCTTCTGATACGCAGTATTTT. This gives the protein CASSLPPFGGASSDTQYF. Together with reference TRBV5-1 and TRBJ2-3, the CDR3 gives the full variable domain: KAGVTQTPRYLIKTRGQQVTLSCSPISGHRSVSWYQQTPGQGLQFLFEYFSETQRNKGNFPGRFSGRQFSNSRSEMNVSTLELGDSALYLCASSLPPFGGASSDTQYFGPGTRLTVL.

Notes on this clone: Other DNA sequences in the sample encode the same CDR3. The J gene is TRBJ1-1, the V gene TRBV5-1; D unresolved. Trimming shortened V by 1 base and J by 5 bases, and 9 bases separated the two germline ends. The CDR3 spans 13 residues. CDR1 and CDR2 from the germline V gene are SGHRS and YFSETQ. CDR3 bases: TGCGCCAGCAGCTTGCAATCCGGGACTGAAGCTTTCTTT. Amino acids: CASSLQSGTEAFF.

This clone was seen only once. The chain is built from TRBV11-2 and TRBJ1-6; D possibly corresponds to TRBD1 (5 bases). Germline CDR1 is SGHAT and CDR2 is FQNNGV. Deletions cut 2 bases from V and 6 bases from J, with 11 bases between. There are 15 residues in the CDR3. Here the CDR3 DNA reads TGTGCCAGCAGCTTATTAGGGGAGTCTAATTCACCCCTCCACTTT. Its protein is CASSLLGESNSPLHF.

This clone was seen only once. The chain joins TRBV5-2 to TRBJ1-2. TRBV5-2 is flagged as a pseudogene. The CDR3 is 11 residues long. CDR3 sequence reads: CASLKTYGYTF. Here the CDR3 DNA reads TGTGCCAGCCTAAAGACCTATGGCTACACCTTC.

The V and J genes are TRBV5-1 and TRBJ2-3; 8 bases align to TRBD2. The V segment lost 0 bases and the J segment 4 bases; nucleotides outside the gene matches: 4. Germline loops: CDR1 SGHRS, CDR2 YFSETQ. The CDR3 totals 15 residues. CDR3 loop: CASSLASGHADTQYF. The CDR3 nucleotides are TGCGCCAGCAGCTTGGCTAGCGGGCATGCAGATACGCAGTATTTT.

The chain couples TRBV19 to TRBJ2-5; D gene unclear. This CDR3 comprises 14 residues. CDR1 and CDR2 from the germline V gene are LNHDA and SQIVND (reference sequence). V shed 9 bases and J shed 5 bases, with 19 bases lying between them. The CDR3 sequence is CARRPWGVEETQYF. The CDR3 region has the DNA TGTGCCAGAAGACCCTGGGGTGTGGAGGAGACCCAGTACTTC.

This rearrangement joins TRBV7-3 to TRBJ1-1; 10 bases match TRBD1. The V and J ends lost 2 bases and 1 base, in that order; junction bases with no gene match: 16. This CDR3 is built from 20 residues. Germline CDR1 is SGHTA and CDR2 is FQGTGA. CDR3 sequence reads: CASSLPRDRGEIGRNTEAFF. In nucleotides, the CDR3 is TGTGCCAGCAGCTTACCCCGGGACAGGGGAGAGATTGGTAGGAACACTGAAGCTTTCTTT.